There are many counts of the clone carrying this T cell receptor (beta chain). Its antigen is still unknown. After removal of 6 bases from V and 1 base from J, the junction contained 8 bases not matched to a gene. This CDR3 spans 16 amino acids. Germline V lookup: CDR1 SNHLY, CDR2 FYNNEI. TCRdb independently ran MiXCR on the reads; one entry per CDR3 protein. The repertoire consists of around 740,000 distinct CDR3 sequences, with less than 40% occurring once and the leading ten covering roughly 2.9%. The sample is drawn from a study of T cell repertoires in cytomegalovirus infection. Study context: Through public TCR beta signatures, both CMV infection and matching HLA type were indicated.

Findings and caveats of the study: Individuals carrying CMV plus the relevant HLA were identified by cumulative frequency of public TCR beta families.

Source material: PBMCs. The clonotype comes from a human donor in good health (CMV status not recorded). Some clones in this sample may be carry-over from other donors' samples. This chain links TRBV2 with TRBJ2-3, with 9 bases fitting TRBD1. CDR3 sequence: CASRNQGQGGTDTQYF. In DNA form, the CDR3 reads TGTGCCAGCAGGAACCAGGGACAGGGAGGCACAGATACGCAGTATTTT.